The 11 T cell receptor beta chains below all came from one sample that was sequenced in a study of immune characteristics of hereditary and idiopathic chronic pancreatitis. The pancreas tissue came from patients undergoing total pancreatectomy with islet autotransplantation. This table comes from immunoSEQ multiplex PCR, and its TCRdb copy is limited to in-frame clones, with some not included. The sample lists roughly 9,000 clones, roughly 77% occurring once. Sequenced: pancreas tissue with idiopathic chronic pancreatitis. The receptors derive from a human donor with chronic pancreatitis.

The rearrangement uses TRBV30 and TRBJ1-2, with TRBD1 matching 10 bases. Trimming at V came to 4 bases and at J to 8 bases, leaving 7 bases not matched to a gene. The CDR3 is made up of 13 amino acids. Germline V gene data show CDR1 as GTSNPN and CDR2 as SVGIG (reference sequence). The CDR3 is CAWMPPDRGGYTF. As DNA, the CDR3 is TGTGCCTGGATGCCACCGGACAGGGGGGGCTACACCTTC. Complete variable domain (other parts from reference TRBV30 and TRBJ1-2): SQTIHQWPATLVQPVGSPLSLECTVEGTSNPNLYWYRQAAGRGLQLLFYSVGIGQISSEVPQNLSASRPQDRQFILSSKKLLLSDSGFYLCAWMPPDRGGYTFGSGTRLTVV.

The CDR3 loop is CASSRSQNTEAFF. The CDR3 nucleotides read TGTGCCAGCTCCCGGTCCCAGAACACTGAAGCTTTCTTT. The genes are TRBV18 and TRBJ1-1, with unresolved D. The CDR3 consists of 13 residues. The V and J ends lost 6 bases and 1 base respectively, with 9 bases between them. Germline CDR1 is KGHSH and CDR2 is LQKENI.

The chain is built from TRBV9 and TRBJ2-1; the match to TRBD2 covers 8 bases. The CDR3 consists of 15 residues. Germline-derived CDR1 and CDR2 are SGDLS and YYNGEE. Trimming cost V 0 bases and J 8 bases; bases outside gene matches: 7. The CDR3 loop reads CASSVAGGPLDEQFF. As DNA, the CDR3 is TGTGCCAGCAGCGTAGCGGGGGGGCCTCTGGATGAGCAGTTCTTC.

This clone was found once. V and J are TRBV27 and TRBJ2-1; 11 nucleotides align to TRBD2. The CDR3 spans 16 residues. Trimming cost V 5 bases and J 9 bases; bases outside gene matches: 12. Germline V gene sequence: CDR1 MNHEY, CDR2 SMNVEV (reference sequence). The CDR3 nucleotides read TGTGCCAGCAGTCCCCTGACTAGCGGGGCCGGGGGTGAGCAGTTCTTC. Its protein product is CASSPLTSGAGGEQFF.

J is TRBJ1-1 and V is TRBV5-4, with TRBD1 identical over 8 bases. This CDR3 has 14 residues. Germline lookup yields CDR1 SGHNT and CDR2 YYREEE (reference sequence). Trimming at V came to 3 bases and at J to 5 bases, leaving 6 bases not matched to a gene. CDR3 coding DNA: TGTGCCAGCAGCTCTCCAGGGGGCTATACTGAAGCTTTCTTT. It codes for CASSSPGGYTEAFF.

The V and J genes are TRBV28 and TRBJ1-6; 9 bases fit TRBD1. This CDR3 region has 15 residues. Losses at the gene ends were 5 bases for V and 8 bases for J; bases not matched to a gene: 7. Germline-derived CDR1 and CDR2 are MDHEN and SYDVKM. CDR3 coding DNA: TGTGCCAGCAGTACCCCGGGACAGGGTTATTCACCCCTCCACTTT. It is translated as CASSTPGQGYSPLHF.

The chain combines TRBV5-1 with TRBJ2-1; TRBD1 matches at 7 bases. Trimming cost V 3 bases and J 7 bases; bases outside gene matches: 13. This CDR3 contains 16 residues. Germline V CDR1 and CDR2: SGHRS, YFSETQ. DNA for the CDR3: TGCGCCAGCAGCTCTAGGGGGCCAACCCGGCCGAATGAGCAGTTCTTC. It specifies CASSSRGPTRPNEQFF.

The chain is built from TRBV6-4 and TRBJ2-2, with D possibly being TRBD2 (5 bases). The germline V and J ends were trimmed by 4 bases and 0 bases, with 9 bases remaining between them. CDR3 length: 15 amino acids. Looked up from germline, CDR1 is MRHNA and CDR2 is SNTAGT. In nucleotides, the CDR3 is TGTGCCAGCAGTGTCTGGGGAGCGAACACCGGGGAGCTGTTTTTT. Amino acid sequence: CASSVWGANTGELFF.

The CDR3 DNA reads TGCGCCAGCAGGACGGACAGTTATGGCTACACCTTC. Translation gives CASRTDSYGYTF. V usage is TRBV10-2 and J usage is TRBJ1-2; D might be TRBD1 (6 bases). The CDR3 consists of 12 residues. The germline CDR1 and CDR2 sequences are WSHSY and SAAADI. Trimming pared 6 bases from V and 5 bases from J, leaving 10 bases between.

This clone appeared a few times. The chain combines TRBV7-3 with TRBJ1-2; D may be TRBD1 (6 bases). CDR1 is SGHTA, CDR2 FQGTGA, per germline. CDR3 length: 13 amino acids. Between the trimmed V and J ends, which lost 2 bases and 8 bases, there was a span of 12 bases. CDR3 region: CASSLGGGLGYTF. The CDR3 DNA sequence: TGTGCCAGCAGCTTAGGAGGGGGGCTAGGCTACACCTTC.

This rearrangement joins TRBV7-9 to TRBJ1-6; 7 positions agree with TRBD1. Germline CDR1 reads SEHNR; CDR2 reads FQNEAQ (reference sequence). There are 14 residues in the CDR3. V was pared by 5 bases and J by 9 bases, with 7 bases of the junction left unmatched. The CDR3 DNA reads TGTGCCAGCAGCGACAGACAGGGCGGTTCACCCCTCCACTTT. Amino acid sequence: CASSDRQGGSPLHF.